This TCR beta chain was recorded in a study of blood T cells in healthy people across ages. Overall study results and limits: What prevented conclusive comparison of naive and antigen-experienced cells was that PBMCs were unsorted. A strong correlation was seen between TCR beta diversity and naive T cell percentage.

Peripheral blood was drawn, about 9.7 milliliters per donor. Per individual sample, total RNA of at least 5 micrograms was extracted. The CDR3 spans 12 residues. CDR1 and CDR2 from the germline V gene are SNHLY and FYNNEI. Comments on this clonotype: Its target is unknown.

A sample-barcoded 5' primer and a J-beta primer mix were used in a second PCR of roughly 6 to 11 cycles. TCRdb analysed the 5' RACE reads with MiXCR anew, one entry per CDR3 protein. The data hold 650,000 to 1,000,000 distinct CDR3 sequences, with roughly 46% observed a single time. The genes are TRBV2 and TRBJ2-4; D is ambiguous. With the DNA end fitting TRBJ2-7 better, the J assignment may be wrong. The sample consisted of blood. This receptor was identified in a man aged 80 or over in good health. The CDR3 region is CASSGRRAEQYF. CDR3 in DNA: TGTGCCAGCAGCGGACGGCGAGCCGAGCAGTACTTC.